The 30 T cell receptor beta chains given below trace back to one sample, sequenced in a study of cytomegalovirus exposure and HLA in healthy donors. A multiplex PCR was run with 60 Vbeta primers and 13 Jbeta primers. Generated by immunoSEQ multiplex PCR, the TCRdb table keeps only in-frame clones and is missing some. This table holds about 150,000 clones, about 70% found once. Sample: PBMCs. These receptor sequences come from a man aged 35 to 55 in good health and CMV-seronegative.

This clone was seen a single time. The genes are TRBV18 and TRBJ2-7, with 9 bases that match TRBD2. The CDR3 runs 15 residues. Germline assignment: CDR1 KGHSH and CDR2 LQKENI. J lost 2 bases, V lost 5 bases, and 7 bases had no gene match. The DNA of the CDR3 is TGTGCCAGCTCATCTCCGAGCGGGGGGACCTACGAGCAGTACTTC. Its protein is CASSSPSGGTYEQYF.

V gene TRBV30 combines with J gene TRBJ1-5; tentatively, D is TRBD1 (6 bases). V shed 5 bases and J shed 4 bases, with 15 bases lying between them. This CDR3 spans 14 amino acids. Germline V CDR1 and CDR2: GTSNPN, SVGIG (reference sequence). CDR3 bases: TGTGCCTGGGGGAGGGGGGAAGGGAATCAGCCCCAGCATTTT. Protein: CAWGRGEGNQPQHF.

This clone showed up just once. The chain uses TRBV28 and TRBJ1-2; the match to TRBD1 covers 8 bases. This CDR3 region has 13 residues. CDR1 and CDR2 (germline): MDHEN, SYDVKM. The J segment lost 4 bases and the V segment lost 6 bases, leaving 4 bases of the junction unmatched. CDR3 residues: CASSSGQGYGYTF. The DNA for the CDR3 is TGTGCCAGCAGCTCTGGACAGGGCTATGGCTACACCTTC.

The V and J genes are TRBV18 and TRBJ1-2; 11 bases map to TRBD1. The CDR3 runs to 15 residues. CDR1 and CDR2 (germline): KGHSH, LQKENI. The V segment lost 7 bases and the J segment 4 bases; nucleotides outside the gene matches: 8. The CDR3 sequence: CASFPGTGGIYGYTF. CDR3 DNA sequence: TGTGCCAGCTTCCCCGGGACAGGGGGAATCTATGGCTACACCTTC.

V gene TRBV18 combines with J gene TRBJ1-5, with 7 bases fitting TRBD1. The CDR3 extends over 15 amino acids. J lost 7 bases, V lost 2 bases, and 8 bases had no gene match. The germline gives CDR1 KGHSH, CDR2 LQKENI. The DNA for the CDR3 is TGTGCCAGCTCACCAAGGAGGGACAGTATCCAGCCCCAGCATTTT. Protein sequence: CASSPRRDSIQPQHF.

The chain has TRBV30 and TRBJ2-3, with a possible D match to TRBD1 (6 bases). Germline CDR1 GTSNPN, CDR2 SVGIG (reference sequence). Trimming took 2 bases from V and 9 from J, leaving 12 bases between them. The CDR3 is 12 residues long. The CDR3 DNA sequence: TGTGCCTGGAGTTCAGGGGATAGGACGCAGTATTTT. Its protein product is CAWSSGDRTQYF. The full variable domain, its missing parts supplied by reference TRBV30 and TRBJ2-3, is SQTIHQWPATLVQPVGSPLSLECTVEGTSNPNLYWYRQAAGRGLQLLFYSVGIGQISSEVPQNLSASRPQDRQFILSSKKLLLSDSGFYLCAWSSGDRTQYFGPGTRLTVL.

The chain carries TRBV10-3 and TRBJ1-1; D remains unclear. Germline values: CDR1 ENHRY, CDR2 SYGVKD. This CDR3 contains 13 residues. V lost 3 bases, J lost 3 bases, and 8 bases lay in between. CDR3 in amino acids: CAISDYEYTEAFF. The CDR3 bases are TGTGCCATCAGTGATTATGAGTACACTGAAGCTTTCTTT.

Only one count was recorded for this clone. The CDR3 protein is CASTLRGRTDTQYF. The CDR3 DNA sequence: TGTGCCAGCACCCTCCGGGGTCGCACAGATACGCAGTATTTT. This chain links TRBV6-5 with TRBJ2-3, with a tentative D call TRBD2 (5 bases). The CDR3 is 14 amino acids. Trimming removed 7 bases from V and 1 base from J, with 12 bases in between. The germline V gene encodes CDR1 MNHEY and CDR2 SVGAGI.

The CDR3 protein is CASSVTGTGDQPQHF. CDR3 DNA: TGTGCCAGCAGCGTTACCGGGACAGGGGATCAGCCCCAGCATTTT. The chain uses TRBV9 and TRBJ1-5; 10 positions match TRBD1. Germline assignment: CDR1 SGDLS and CDR2 YYNGEE. With V trimmed by 2 bases and J by 5 bases, 4 bases remained unmatched. This CDR3 region has 15 residues. Full variable domain (rest looked up from reference TRBV9 and TRBJ1-5): DSGVTQTPKHLITATGQRVTLRCSPRSGDLSVYWYQQSLDQGLQFLIQYYNGEERAKGNILERFSAQQFPDLHSELNLSSLELGDSALYFCASSVTGTGDQPQHFGDGTRLSIL.

V usage is TRBV5-6 and J usage is TRBJ1-4, with 7 bases identical to TRBD1. The V gene end was trimmed by 4 bases and the J gene end by 0 bases; junction bases not matched to a gene: 9. CDR1 SGHDT and CDR2 YYEEEE come from the germline V gene. The CDR3 runs to 17 residues. CDR3 protein: CASSPPGQISTNEKLFF. The CDR3 region has the DNA TGTGCCAGCAGCCCCCCGGGACAGATTTCAACTAATGAAAAACTGTTTTTT.

The rearrangement joins TRBV7-2 to TRBJ1-4, with D perhaps TRBD1 (5 bases). Germline lookup yields CDR1 SGHTA and CDR2 FQGNSA. Trimming cost V 3 bases and J 7 bases, with 21 bases left between them. CDR3 size: 17 residues. CDR3 DNA: TGTGCCAGCAGCTTCTCCGGGACTCCCGGTGGTGGTGAAAAACTGTTTTTT. It codes for CASSFSGTPGGGEKLFF.

The chain uses TRBV7-9 and TRBJ2-7; D is unresolved. The CDR3 sequence is 14 residues long. Trimming took off 2 bases at V and 3 bases at J, with 11 bases between the two ends. CDR1 is SEHNR, CDR2 FQNEAQ, per germline (reference sequence). The CDR3 region is CASSLTRNGYEQYF. DNA for the CDR3: TGTGCCAGCAGCTTAACGAGGAATGGCTACGAGCAGTACTTC.

The chain recombines TRBV7-2 with TRBJ2-3; TRBD1 matches 9 bases. This CDR3 comprises 16 residues. The V gene end was trimmed by 5 bases and the J gene end by 6 bases; junction bases not matched to a gene: 12. Germline lookup yields CDR1 SGHTA and CDR2 FQGNSA. The CDR3 DNA sequence: TGTGCCAGCAGCGCCCATCCGGGACAGGGAGCGGATACGCAGTATTTT. This sequence encodes CASSAHPGQGADTQYF.

The genes are TRBV19 and TRBJ1-6; D uncertain. CDR1 LNHDA and CDR2 SQIVND come from the germline V gene (reference sequence). Trimming removed 7 bases at V and 5 bases at J, with 12 bases between. The CDR3 is made up of 14 amino acids. Here the CDR3 reads CASTLRHHNSPLHF. The DNA for the CDR3 is TGTGCCAGTACCCTGAGGCATCATAATTCACCCCTCCACTTT.

This clone appeared a few times. The chain combines TRBV21-1 with TRBJ2-7; TRBD1 reflects the table's D call only, with no check against the DNA. TRBV21-1 is shown as a pseudogene. CDR3 length: 17 amino acids. CDR3 sequence (DNA): TGTGCCAGCAGCACCAAAAAGCCGGGACAGGGGTTTTACGAGCAGTACTTC. Amino acid sequence: CASSTKKPGQGFYEQYF.

The chain employs TRBV6-5 and TRBJ2-1, with 7 bases lining up with TRBD1. V lost 2 bases, J lost 6 bases, and 7 bases stayed unmatched. The CDR3 is made up of 15 amino acids. Germline CDR1 reads MNHEY; CDR2 reads SVGAGI. CDR3 bases: TGTGCCAGCAGTTACCAAAACAGGGGCCGCAATGAGCAGTTCTTC. Translation gives CASSYQNRGRNEQFF.

The gene calls are TRBV4-1 and TRBJ1-5; TRBD1 agrees at 10 bases. This CDR3 spans 14 amino acids. In germline, CDR1 is MGHRA, CDR2 YSYEKL. Germline trimming cut 4 bases from V and 7 bases from J; bases unmatched to any gene: 4. CDR3 bases: TGCGCCAGCAGCCCGGACAGGGGGAGGCAGCCCCAGCATTTT. As protein: CASSPDRGRQPQHF.

The V gene is TRBV7-6, the J gene TRBJ2-3; no clear D gene. Trimming shortened V by 8 bases and J by 0 bases, and 12 bases separated the two germline ends. Per the germline V gene, CDR1 is SGHVS and CDR2 is FNYEAQ. This CDR3 has 14 residues. CDR3 sequence reads: CASGTLKSTDTQYF. CDR3 bases: TGTGCCAGCGGTACTTTGAAGAGCACAGATACGCAGTATTTT.

The CDR3 DNA reads as TGTGCCAGTAGTATGGGCTCGGCCGGCTTTTACGAGCAGTACTTC. Protein: CASSMGSAGFYEQYF. The rearrangement joins TRBV19 to TRBJ2-7; unclear D gene. This CDR3 has 15 residues. Deletions cut 3 bases from V and 4 bases from J, with 16 bases between. The V gene's germline CDR1 is LNHDA and CDR2 SQIVND (reference sequence).

The chain links TRBV14 to TRBJ2-7, with a possible D match to TRBD2 (6 bases). Trimming shortened V by 3 bases and J by 4 bases, and 10 bases separated the two germline ends. The germline V gene has CDR1 SGHDN and CDR2 FVKESK. The CDR3 is 13 residues long. For the CDR3, the DNA is TGTGCCAGCAGCCACGCTGGGGGGTACGAGCAGTACTTC. This sequence encodes CASSHAGGYEQYF. Together with reference TRBV14 and TRBJ2-7, the CDR3 gives the full variable domain: EAGVTQFPSHSVIEKGQTVTLRCDPISGHDNLYWYRRVMGKEIKFLLHFVKESKQDESGMPNNRFLAERTGGTYSTLKVQPAELEDSGVYFCASSHAGGYEQYFGPGTRLTVT.

V is TRBV19 and J is TRBJ1-1, with a possible D match to TRBD1 (6 bases). Germline values: CDR1 LNHDA, CDR2 SQIVND (reference sequence). This CDR3 is built from 14 residues. V lost 0 bases and J 4 bases, leaving 9 bases between the germline ends. This chain's CDR3 is CASSIDRGGTEAFF. CDR3 nucleotide sequence: TGTGCCAGTAGTATAGACAGGGGTGGCACTGAAGCTTTCTTT. The full variable domain, with the rest looked up from reference TRBV19 and TRBJ1-1, is DGGITQSPKYLFRKEGQNVTLSCEQNLNHDAMYWYRQDPGQGLRLIYYSQIVNDFQKGDIAEGYSVSREKKESFPLTVTSAQKNPTAFYLCASSIDRGGTEAFFGQGTRLTVV.

The genes are TRBV9 and TRBJ1-2; a possible D gene is TRBD1 (5 bases). This CDR3 spans 16 amino acids. Germline CDR1 reads SGDLS; CDR2 reads YYNGEE. Trimming cost V 4 bases and J 0 bases, with 16 bases left between them. CDR3 in amino acids: CASSLPREAPNYGYTF. The CDR3 nucleotides are TGTGCCAGCAGCCTCCCCAGGGAGGCCCCTAACTATGGCTACACCTTC. Complete variable domain (other parts from reference TRBV9 and TRBJ1-2): DSGVTQTPKHLITATGQRVTLRCSPRSGDLSVYWYQQSLDQGLQFLIQYYNGEERAKGNILERFSAQQFPDLHSELNLSSLELGDSALYFCASSLPREAPNYGYTFGSGTRLTVV.

In its sample, this clone was seen once. V is TRBV10-3 and J is TRBJ2-1; tentatively, D is TRBD2 (6 bases). CDR1 and CDR2 from the germline V gene are ENHRY and SYGVKD. The CDR3 loop spans 12 amino acids. V lost 5 bases and J 8 bases, leaving 10 bases between the germline ends. The CDR3 bases are TGTGCCATCAGTCTTGGGAGGTATGAGCAGTTCTTC. Amino acids: CAISLGRYEQFF.

The rearrangement joins TRBV11-2 to TRBJ2-7; 13 bases fit TRBD2. CDR3 length: 19 amino acids. Germline trimming cut 5 bases from V and 1 base from J; bases unmatched to any gene: 14. CDR1 SGHAT and CDR2 FQNNGV come from the germline V gene. CDR3 sequence: CASSPRSGLAGVVSYEQYF. DNA of the CDR3: TGTGCCAGCAGCCCACGGTCAGGACTAGCGGGAGTTGTTTCCTACGAGCAGTACTTC.

The chain recombines TRBV6-6 with TRBJ1-1; 7 nucleotides align to TRBD1. The length of the CDR3 is 15 residues. With V trimmed by 4 bases and J by 7 bases, 12 bases remained unmatched. Germline V CDR1 and CDR2: MNHNY, SVGAGI (reference sequence). CDR3 residues: CASSLVQGPVDEAFF. The CDR3 region has the DNA TGTGCCAGCAGTTTGGTACAGGGGCCGGTAGATGAAGCTTTCTTT.

The rearrangement joins TRBV5-6 to TRBJ2-3; 12 bases are a match to TRBD2. Germline V gene data show CDR1 as SGHDT and CDR2 as YYEEEE. This CDR3 has 15 amino acids. V was clipped by 0 bases and J by 10 bases; unmatched bases: 6. In DNA, the CDR3 is TGTGCCAGCAGCTTGGGACTAGCGGGAGTGAGCGCGCAGTATTTT. Encoded protein: CASSLGLAGVSAQYF.

The CDR3 sequence: CASSLDSYSGNTIYF. Here the CDR3 DNA reads TGTGCCAGCAGCTTGGACTCCTACTCTGGAAACACCATATATTTT. The V and J genes are TRBV11-2 and TRBJ1-3; unclear D gene. Germline assignment: CDR1 SGHAT and CDR2 FQNNGV. This CDR3 has 15 residues. Between the trimmed V and J ends, which lost 3 bases and 0 bases, there was a span of 9 bases.

The rearrangement links TRBV7-9 to TRBJ2-1, with 12 bases aligning to TRBD2. Germline trimming cut 1 base from V and 7 bases from J; bases unmatched to any gene: 11. Germline lookup yields CDR1 SEHNR and CDR2 FQNEAQ (reference sequence). The CDR3 spans 18 residues. The CDR3 region has the DNA TGTGCCAGCAGCTTAGATCTTTCTAGCGGGAGGGCCGTGAATGAGCAGTTCTTC. Its protein product is CASSLDLSSGRAVNEQFF.

As for this clone: A junction boundary mismatches the germline segment, possibly from a read error. The rearrangement uses TRBV11-2 and TRBJ2-1, with TRBD1 as a possible D gene (5 bases). The CDR3 totals 14 residues. Germline V lookup: CDR1 SGHAT, CDR2 FQNNGV. CDR3 DNA sequence: TGTGCCAGCACCTTACTCCAGGGTGGCAATGAGCAGTTCTTC. Translated, it gives CASTLLQGGNEQFF.

J is TRBJ1-2 and V is TRBV19; D is possibly TRBD1 (6 bases). The ends were cut back, 5 bases at V and 4 bases at J, with 17 bases in the middle. CDR3 size: 15 residues. The germline V gene has CDR1 LNHDA and CDR2 SQIVND (reference sequence). CDR3: CASSPQGGRGYGYTF. CDR3 nucleotide sequence: TGTGCCAGTAGTCCTCAGGGCGGCAGGGGCTATGGCTACACCTTC. Complete variable domain (other parts from reference TRBV19 and TRBJ1-2): DGGITQSPKYLFRKEGQNVTLSCEQNLNHDAMYWYRQDPGQGLRLIYYSQIVNDFQKGDIAEGYSVSREKKESFPLTVTSAQKNPTAFYLCASSPQGGRGYGYTFGSGTRLTVV.